This T cell receptor (beta chain) was retrieved from a study of blood T cell repertoires in COVID-19. About the research overall: There were acute and convalescent COVID-19 samples, and they came from the United States, Italy and Spain. The analysed material was cDNA or gDNA that came from T cells, B-cell-depleted T cells, or PBMCs.

Original handling: Estimates of nucleated cell counts were drawn from the amplification of reference gene primers. The data were produced by immunoSEQ multiplex PCR, yet TCRdb's version contains in-frame clones alone and is incomplete. For V, J and clone size, that table is used; D and trimming come from the DNA. The table lists about 290,000 clones, around four fifths of them singletons, with around 4% in the top ten. V gave up 6 bases and J gave up 5 bases; unmatched junction bases: 7. This CDR3 has 15 amino acids. Germline V gene lookup returns CDR1 SNHLY and CDR2 FYNNEI. The chain employs TRBV2 and TRBJ1-6, with 7 nucleotides matching TRBD1. The specimen was peripheral blood. This TCR was recovered from a woman between 50 and 59 years old with active or convalescent COVID-19. The chain's CDR3 is CASSGTGTDNSPLHF. CDR3 coding DNA: TGTGCCAGCAGCGGTACCGGGACAGATAATTCACCCCTCCACTTT.